Included here is one T cell receptor beta chain sequence, with context. Its antigen remains undetermined. No per-base quality is available; no much larger clone lies one base away. This sample was taken from a study of blood T cell repertoires in COVID-19 (dated by TCRdb to the early 2020s). Regarding the research as a whole: The collaborator samples originated in the United States, Italy and Spain and spanned the acute and convalescent phases of COVID-19. The material from the prospective study consisted of cDNA or gDNA derived from T cells, B-cell-depleted T cells, or PBMCs. The dataset comprised deeply sampled blood TCRbeta repertoires from subjects exposed to, actively infected with, or recovered from COVID-19. The repertoires were released in a freely available public database meant as a resource for research on the immune response to SARS-CoV-2. Samples came from the ongoing ImmuneRACE study (first 160 participants) plus 1,254 subjects from 6 global collaborators. A de-identified subject ID, COVID-19 status, age in years and sex were almost always included in the sample metadata. Where available, HLA class I and class II types were taken from metadata supplied by the sample provider and were not determined by assay-based typing.

V ends up 2 bases short and J 3 bases short, with an unmatched junction base count of 7. For CDR1 and CDR2, the germline V gene lists KGHDR and SFDVKD. The CDR3, from cysteine to phenylalanine, totals 18 residues. Of all the DNA, just the CDR3 is kept, 54 bases in frame from base 1. TCRbeta CDR3 regions were amplified from genomic DNA by means of the immunoSEQ Assay, a bias-controlled multiplex PCR. Turning to the authors' computational methods: The number of nucleated cells in each sample was estimated by amplification of reference gene primers within the assay. To quantify the absolute abundance of each unique TCRbeta CDR3 rearrangement, sequence reads were collapsed and filtered. For each sample, productive Simpson clonality was calculated as the square root of Simpson's diversity index across productive rearrangements. TCRdb stores this immuneACCESS table with in-frame sequences only. Part of the clones is absent; in the studies checked, under half of the shortfall reflects unresolved V genes, and no reason is known for the rest. Clone size and V and J calls were adopted from that table, with D and trimming inferred from the DNA. Across this sample there are a few hundred thousand clones, with roughly 80% seen only once. The ten largest account for roughly 8.2% of the sample.

One collaborating source in Seattle enrolled patients while the patients were actively infected and followed the patients over time throughout the course of disease. The collaborating institutions used their own protocols to collect whole blood in K2EDTA tubes. Collaborator samples were shipped for TCRbeta analysis as frozen whole blood, isolated PBMCs, or DNA extracted from either sample type. What the study reported, not specific to this receptor: The quantity of clinical and demographic metadata differed by source and by participant and was supplied without curation.

The source of this sequence is an elderly woman with COVID-19, enrolled during active disease. The sample taken for sequencing was peripheral blood. The V and J genes are TRBV24-1 and TRBJ2-3; 13 bases in between match TRBD2. The sequence in DNA is TGTGCCACCAGTGATTCAGTAACTAGCGGGGGGGCAACAGATACGCAGTATTTT. The translation is CATSDSVTSGGATDTQYF.